Shown below are 24 T cell receptor beta chains from a single sample sequenced in a study of T cells in Graves' hyperthyroidism and ophthalmopathy. TCR beta CDR3 regions were amplified from RNA transcripts. With the HTBI primer set, the TCR CDR3 went through a first round of RT-PCR. Via MiXCR, TCRdb re-called the multiplex PCR reads, giving one row per CDR3 protein. This sample has 90,000 to 120,000 distinct CDR3 sequences, with roughly 15% found just once. Sequencing was performed on blood. Source of these receptors: a woman aged 50 to 60 with Graves' hyperthyroidism.

This clonotype was counted many times. The genes are TRBV6-1 and TRBJ2-7; 7 positions agree with TRBD1. After removal of 5 bases from V and 2 bases from J, the junction contained 6 bases not matched to a gene. This CDR3 region has 14 residues. Per the germline V gene, CDR1 is MNHNS and CDR2 is SASEGT. CDR3 amino acids: CASSPPRGTYEQYF. The DNA of the CDR3 is TGTGCCAGCAGTCCCCCCAGGGGGACCTACGAGCAGTACTTC.

This clonotype was picked up many times. The rearrangement uses TRBV11-3 and TRBJ2-1, with 14 bases identical to TRBD2. The junction had 5 bases not matched to a gene; V was cut back by 5 bases and J by 8 bases. The CDR3 consists of 15 residues. The germline CDR1 and CDR2 sequences are SGHNT and YENEEA. The CDR3 bases are TGTGCCAGCAGCCCGGGACTAGCGGGAGTTGATGAGCAGTTCTTC. Translated: CASSPGLAGVDEQFF. The whole variable domain, filled in from reference TRBV11-3 and TRBJ2-1, reads EAGVVQSPRYKIIEKKQPVAFWCNPISGHNTLYWYLQNLGQGPELLIRYENEEAVDDSQLPKDRFSAERLKGVDSTLKIQPAELGDSAVYLCASSPGLAGVDEQFFGPGTRLTVL.

This clonotype was found many times. The V and J genes are TRBV12-3 or TRBV12-4 and TRBJ2-3, with no clear D. Trimming left V 8 bases short and J 6 bases short, with 24 bases between. The CDR3 contains 16 residues. The CDR3 here is CASGAVLFNGWDTQYF. The CDR3, as DNA: TGTGCCAGCGGAGCAGTTTTATTTAACGGGTGGGATACGCAGTATTTT.

This clonotype was seen ten or more times. This chain connects TRBV6-1 to TRBJ2-1, with 10 bases aligning to TRBD2. Germline V gene data show CDR1 as MNHNS and CDR2 as SASEGT. V lost 6 bases, J lost 6 bases, and 5 bases stayed unmatched. This CDR3 is 14 amino acids long. CDR3 amino acids: CASRRAGGSNEQFF. In DNA form, the CDR3 reads TGTGCCAGCAGGAGAGCGGGAGGGTCCAATGAGCAGTTCTTC.

This clonotype has more than one count but fewer than ten. The gene calls are TRBV30 and TRBJ2-3; the D gene is possibly TRBD1 (5 bases). The CDR3 is made up of 15 amino acids. The V end was cut by 0 bases, the J end by 0 bases, with 10 bases between. In germline, CDR1 is GTSNPN, CDR2 SVGIG (reference sequence). This CDR3 is CAWSVSTGSTDTQYF. The CDR3 nucleotides are TGTGCCTGGAGTGTATCCACAGGTAGCACAGATACGCAGTATTTT.

This clonotype was seen ten or more times. The rearrangement links TRBV30 to TRBJ1-6, with 7 nucleotides matching TRBD1. The junction had 5 bases not matched to a gene; V was cut back by 4 bases and J by 5 bases. The CDR3 contains 14 residues. Germline CDR1 and CDR2: GTSNPN and SVGIG (reference sequence). As DNA, the CDR3 is TGTGCCTGGACTCGGACAGGAAATAATTCACCCCTCCACTTT. Protein product: CAWTRTGNNSPLHF.

At least ten counts were recorded for this clonotype. V is TRBV11-2 and J is TRBJ2-5; D is perhaps TRBD1 (8 bases). Deletions cut 4 bases from V and 5 bases from J, with 14 bases between. Germline CDR1 SGHAT, CDR2 FQNNGV. The CDR3 is 14 amino acids. CDR3 sequence: CASSSGQGGETQYF. The CDR3 DNA follows: TGTGCCAGCAGCTCCGGACAGGGAGGGGAGACCCAGTACTTC.

This clonotype was detected ten times or more. The J gene is TRBJ2-2, the V gene TRBV7-3; D gene uncertain. Germline lookup yields CDR1 SGHTA and CDR2 FQGTGA. Deletions cut 2 bases from V and 2 bases from J, with 12 bases between. The CDR3 is 16 residues long. This CDR3 reads CASSLQPPTNTGELFF. The CDR3 nucleotides are TGTGCCAGCAGCTTACAACCCCCCACCAACACCGGGGAGCTGTTTTTT. The whole variable domain, filled in from reference TRBV7-3 and TRBJ2-2, reads GAGVSQTPSNKVTEKGKYVELRCDPISGHTALYWYRQSLGQGPEFLIYFQGTGAADDSGLPNDRFFAVRPEGSVSTLKIQRTERGDSAVYLCASSLQPPTNTGELFFGEGSRLTVL.

The CDR3 nucleotides read TGCAGTGTCCCGACAGGGGGGCAAGAGACCCAGTACTTC. Its translation: CSVPTGGQETQYF. V and J are TRBV20-1 and TRBJ2-5, with TRBD1 matching over 9 bases. Per germline, CDR1 DFQATT and CDR2 SNEGSKA (reference sequence). The CDR3 is made up of 13 amino acids. Losses at the gene ends were 7 bases for V and 2 bases for J; bases not matched to a gene: 5.

This clonotype was recorded many times. This chain connects TRBV4-2 to TRBJ1-5, with a tentative D call TRBD1 (5 bases). Trimming pared 0 bases from V and 3 bases from J, leaving 6 bases between. The length of the CDR3 is 14 residues. Germline assignment: CDR1 LGHNA and CDR2 YNFKEQ. The CDR3 nucleotides read TGTGCCAGCAGCCAAGAGGACAACAATCAGCCCCAGCATTTT. Protein: CASSQEDNNQPQHF.

This clonotype has at least ten counts. The V and J genes are TRBV29-1 and TRBJ2-7; possibly TRBD2 for D (5 bases). The CDR3 runs to 14 residues. V lost 3 bases and J 5 bases, leaving 17 bases between the germline ends. Per the germline V gene, CDR1 is SQVTM and CDR2 is ANQGSEA. In DNA, the CDR3 is TGCAGCGTTGACTCCCCGGGGATGGGGAACGAGCAGTACTTC. This gives the protein CSVDSPGMGNEQYF.

The chain has TRBV20-1 and TRBJ1-2; maybe TRBD1 (6 bases). Germline loops: CDR1 DFQATT, CDR2 SNEGSKA (reference sequence). V lost 0 bases and J lost 5, with 10 bases in between. The CDR3 spans 13 residues. CDR3 nucleotide sequence: TGCAGTGCTAGAGAGGACAGCCGATATGGCTACACCTTC. Residues: CSAREDSRYGYTF.

The table lists this clonotype with many counts. The chain has TRBV7-9 and TRBJ2-7, with D tentatively TRBD2 (5 bases). Between the trimmed V and J ends, which lost 2 bases and 5 bases, there was a span of 7 bases. The germline gives CDR1 SEHNR, CDR2 FQNEAQ (reference sequence). This CDR3 spans 12 amino acids. The CDR3 DNA is TGTGCCAGCAGCTTACGAGCGGACGAGCAGTACTTC. Protein sequence: CASSLRADEQYF.

This clonotype has at least ten counts. The CDR3 DNA follows: TGTGCCAGCAGCTTAAGGGCGGGAGTAGAAAATGAGCAGTTCTTC. It codes for CASSLRAGVENEQFF. The genes are TRBV11-2 and TRBJ2-1; TRBD2 matches at 7 bases. Germline CDR1 SGHAT, CDR2 FQNNGV. The trim removed 2 bases at V and 7 bases at J, leaving 8 bases unmatched. This CDR3 contains 15 residues.

In this sample, this clonotype turned up many times. The rearrangement joins TRBV5-1 to TRBJ2-1; no firm D call. CDR1 SGHRS and CDR2 YFSETQ come from the germline V gene. The CDR3 contains 13 residues. The V end lost 0 bases, the J end lost 10 bases, and 11 bases lay between the germline ends. The CDR3 DNA follows: TGCGCCAGCAGCTTGGCCGTACTTAGCGAGCAGTTCTTC. Translation: CASSLAVLSEQFF.

At least ten counts were recorded for this clonotype. Because the CDR3 is missing its conserved closing phenylalanine or tryptophan, this is likely a read error. The chain has TRBV3-1 and TRBJ1-2; 9 bases line up with TRBD1. Germline-derived CDR1 and CDR2 are LGHDT and YNNKEL (reference sequence). J lost 6 bases, V lost 6 bases, and 8 bases had no gene match. The CDR3 loop spans 14 amino acids. The CDR3 DNA is TGTGCCAGCAGGGATACACAGGGGGCCGATGGCTACACCTCC. Its protein product is CASRDTQGADGYTS.

This clonotype was found many times. V is TRBV2 and J is TRBJ2-3; D perhaps matches TRBD2 (5 bases). The CDR3 extends over 14 amino acids. CDR1 SNHLY and CDR2 FYNNEI come from the germline V gene. The V gene lost 7 bases and the J gene lost 7 bases, with 18 bases spanning the gap. The CDR3 DNA follows: TGTGCCAGCATCGAGGGAACTGGTGGATATACGCAGTATTTT. Encoded protein: CASIEGTGGYTQYF.

The chain carries TRBV7-2 and TRBJ2-3; TRBD2 agrees at 7 bases. CDR1 and CDR2 (germline): SGHTA, FQGNSA. There are 19 residues in the CDR3. V lost 1 base and J lost 10; bases outside the gene matches: 23. This chain's CDR3 is CASSLVSIFGGSAVVAQYF. The CDR3 region has the DNA TGTGCCAGCAGCTTAGTTAGCATCTTCGGGGGGTCGGCGGTAGTGGCGCAGTATTTT.

This clonotype was observed at least ten times. V gene TRBV18 combines with J gene TRBJ1-4; D remains ambiguous. The germline V and J ends were trimmed by 3 bases and 0 bases, with 8 bases remaining between them. The CDR3 is 15 amino acids. CDR1 is KGHSH and CDR2 is LQKENI in the germline V gene. The CDR3 DNA reads as TGTGCCAGCTCACCTGCGGGAGCAACTAATGAAAAACTGTTTTTT. It codes for CASSPAGATNEKLFF. The full variable domain, in which reference TRBV18 and TRBJ1-4 provide the parts outside the CDR3, is NAGVMQNPRHLVRRRGQEARLRCSPMKGHSHVYWYRQLPEEGLKFMVYLQKENIIDESGMPKERFSAEFPKEGPSILRIQQVVRGDSAAYFCASSPAGATNEKLFFGSGTQLSVL.

This clonotype was counted ten times or more. This chain connects TRBV5-1 to TRBJ1-6; possibly TRBD1 for D (6 bases). The CDR3 is 14 amino acids. Germline V gives CDR1 SGHRS, CDR2 YFSETQ. The V end lost 3 bases, the J end lost 7 bases, and 11 bases lay between the germline ends. The CDR3 region is CASSSRTANSPLHF. The CDR3 coding sequence is TGCGCCAGCAGCTCCCGGACAGCAAATTCACCCCTCCACTTT.

This clonotype was observed a few times. The rearrangement uses TRBV10-3 and TRBJ2-2; 9 nucleotides align to TRBD1. The CDR3 covers 17 residues. CDR1 and CDR2 from the germline V gene are ENHRY and SYGVKD. The trim removed 0 bases at V and 6 bases at J, leaving 8 bases unmatched. CDR3 protein: CAISESRFGTGSGELFF. For the CDR3, the DNA is TGTGCCATCAGTGAGTCCCGATTTGGGACAGGGTCCGGGGAGCTGTTTTTT.

This clonotype showed up many times. This chain connects TRBV29-1 to TRBJ2-1, with TRBD2 identical over 8 bases. The germline CDR1 and CDR2 sequences are SQVTM and ANQGSEA. V shed 7 bases and J 9 bases; nucleotides not matched to a gene: 8. CDR3 length: 12 amino acids. In DNA form, the CDR3 reads TGCAGCGCATCTGGCGGGAGGACTGAGCAGTTCTTC. Translating gives CSASGGRTEQFF.

This clonotype was counted ten times or more. The V call is TRBV7-9, the J call TRBJ2-1; 10 nucleotides agree with TRBD1. The germline CDR1 and CDR2 sequences are SEHNR and FQNEAQ (reference sequence). This CDR3 is built from 17 residues. V lost 5 bases and J lost 10; bases outside the gene matches: 17. The CDR3 loop is CASSQTRPGQGNDEQFF. In DNA, the CDR3 is TGTGCCAGCAGCCAAACGCGACCGGGACAGGGGAATGACGAGCAGTTCTTC.

The chain couples TRBV18 to TRBJ2-1, with 7 bases aligning to TRBD2. The V gene end was trimmed by 5 bases and the J gene end by 7 bases; junction bases not matched to a gene: 14. The germline gives CDR1 KGHSH, CDR2 LQKENI. The CDR3 is made up of 16 amino acids. The CDR3 loop is CASSAPAGGIKNEQFF. CDR3 DNA: TGTGCCAGCTCAGCTCCCGCCGGGGGGATCAAGAATGAGCAGTTCTTC.